This T cell receptor beta chain was captured in a study of cytomegalovirus exposure and HLA in healthy donors. Study-level findings and limits: Most TCRs appeared rarely, but some public TCRs recurred in many donors. In a later analysis, specific HLA alleles were associated with 15,000 to 20,000 TCR beta sequences at a 0.05 false discovery rate.

Primers: 60 Vbeta forward and 13 Jbeta reverse. Assay used: immunoSEQ multiplex PCR; TCRdb lists only in-frame clones, some missing. The sample carries approximately 150,000 clones, 81% recorded once. The CDR3 has 15 residues. Germline V gene lookup returns CDR1 MGHRA and CDR2 YSYEKL. Trimming left V 4 bases short and J 6 bases short, with 16 bases between. Regarding this clone: The target antigen is unknown.

This TCR derives from a woman under 30 in good health and CMV-seropositive. What was sequenced was PBMCs. This chain uses TRBV4-1 with TRBJ1-5; D gene ambiguous. CDR3: CASSLQGEVGQPQHF. The CDR3 DNA follows: TGCGCCAGCAGCCTCCAAGGTGAGGTGGGTCAGCCCCAGCATTTT.